The sequence of this T cell receptor (beta chain) was determined in a study of blood T cell repertoires in COVID-19. Trimming shortened V by 5 bases and J by 8 bases, and 22 bases separated the two germline ends. The CDR3 runs 16 residues. Germline lookup yields CDR1 LNHDA and CDR2 SQIVND (reference sequence). The assay was immunoSEQ multiplex PCR, and TCRdb's table has in-frame clones only and misses some. Of some 93,000 clones in the sample, about 86% were seen once. The rearrangement joins TRBV19 to TRBJ1-3; maybe TRBD1 (6 bases). The receptor was isolated from a man aged 55 to 70 with acute or convalescent COVID-19. Material: peripheral blood. Here the CDR3 reads CASSSTPGSSGDTIYF. CDR3 sequence (DNA): TGTGCCAGTAGTTCAACTCCGGGGTCATCAGGGGACACCATATATTTT.